This TCR beta chain was recovered during a study of shared clonotypes between healthy human individuals. At the level of the study: Per-donor plates numbered three CD4 naive, three CD4 memory, two CD8 naive and one CD8 memory.

Study results and caveats: Incomplete sequencing of sorted subsets was indicated by rarefaction despite large depth. A limitation of the genetic and exposure-history diversity represented arose from few donors.

V lost 3 bases and J 5 bases, leaving 10 bases between the germline ends. The germline CDR1 and CDR2 sequences are WNHNN and SYGVQD (reference sequence). The CDR3 has 14 amino acids. Sequencing used immunoSEQ multiplex PCR; TCRdb keeps in-frame clones, though not all of them. Counted here are about 2 million clones, roughly 95% occurring once; the ten biggest clones make up 0.13%. In the case of this clone: Its antigen remains unidentified.

This sequence joins TRBV10-1 and TRBJ2-2; no definite D call. The specimen was naive CD4+ T cells sorted from blood. Subset here: CD45RA+ positively selected. The source of this sequence is a man between 18 and 29 years old in good health. The CDR3 nucleotides read TGCGCCAGCAGTGACATCCTAGGGACCGGGGAGCTGTTTTTT. This encodes CASSDILGTGELFF.